This entry lists 14 T cell receptor beta chains sequenced from one sample in a study of blood T cell repertoires in COVID-19. Assay: immunoSEQ multiplex PCR; the TCRdb copy retains only in-frame clones and omits some. The data contain nearly 350,000 clones, about 88% of them singletons. The material sequenced was peripheral blood. The receptors here all came from a woman between 65 and 79 years old with COVID-19, enrolled during active disease.

The chain employs TRBV5-4 and TRBJ2-7; 7 nucleotides agree with TRBD1. This CDR3 comprises 15 residues. CDR1 SGHNT and CDR2 YYREEE come from the germline V gene (reference sequence). After removal of 3 bases from V and 5 bases from J, the junction contained 11 bases not matched to a gene. CDR3 region: CASSSFDRDTHEQYF. DNA of the CDR3: TGTGCCAGCAGCTCCTTCGACAGGGATACCCACGAGCAGTACTTC.

The chain couples TRBV7-9 to TRBJ1-6; no definite D call. CDR1 is SEHNR, CDR2 FQNEAQ, per germline (reference sequence). V shed 3 bases and J shed 10 bases, with 13 bases lying between them. The CDR3 totals 14 residues. The CDR3 is CASSLRVGESPLHF. The CDR3 nucleotides are TGTGCCAGCAGCTTGAGGGTTGGGGAATCACCCCTCCACTTT.

The chain links TRBV28 to TRBJ2-7, with 10 bases fitting TRBD1. Losses at the gene ends were 2 bases for V and 2 bases for J; bases not matched to a gene: 9. CDR3 length: 17 residues. The germline V gene encodes CDR1 MDHEN and CDR2 SYDVKM. This CDR3 reads CASSLSGTGAGPYEQYF. The CDR3 bases are TGTGCCAGCAGTTTAAGCGGGACAGGGGCCGGTCCCTACGAGCAGTACTTC.

This chain uses TRBV10-2 with TRBJ2-1, with 7 positions matching TRBD1. The CDR3 is 13 residues long. Trimming removed 5 bases from V and 9 bases from J; junction bases left unmatched: 7. The germline gives CDR1 WSHSY, CDR2 SAAADI. The CDR3 sequence: CASSSRGLGEQFF. DNA of the CDR3: TGCGCCAGCAGTTCAAGGGGGCTTGGTGAGCAGTTCTTC.

The rearrangement joins TRBV13 to TRBJ2-1; 11 positions match TRBD2. The trim removed 3 bases at V and 5 bases at J, leaving 6 bases unmatched. The CDR3 contains 16 residues. CDR1 PRHDT and CDR2 FYEKMQ come from the germline V gene (reference sequence). Written as DNA, the CDR3 is TGTGCCAGCAGCTTGATGACTAGCGGGGCCGACAATGAGCAGTTCTTC. Translating it yields CASSLMTSGADNEQFF.

The CDR3 nucleotides read TGTGCCAGCAGCGCACTCCGGGGGACCAATGAGCAGTTCTTC. It translates to CASSALRGTNEQFF. The chain carries TRBV11-2 and TRBJ2-1; D is possibly TRBD2 (6 bases). The CDR3 spans 14 residues. Deletions cut 5 bases from V and 6 bases from J, with 14 bases between. Germline assignment: CDR1 SGHAT and CDR2 FQNNGV.

This clone was counted only a few times. The rearrangement links TRBV11-2 to TRBJ2-2; the match to TRBD1 covers 8 bases. Germline V CDR1 and CDR2: SGHAT, FQNNGV. The J segment lost 7 bases and the V segment lost 5 bases, leaving 6 bases of the junction unmatched. CDR3 length: 14 residues. CDR3 coding DNA: TGTGCCAGCAGCCCGGACAGGGCCAGCGGGGAGCTGTTTTTT. Translating it yields CASSPDRASGELFF.

This clone showed up just once. The chain combines TRBV6-5 with TRBJ2-1; D possibly corresponds to TRBD1 (5 bases). CDR3 length: 13 residues. Trimming took off 7 bases at V and 4 bases at J, with 11 bases between the two ends. The germline CDR1 and CDR2 sequences are MNHEY and SVGAGI. This CDR3 is CASKGLGYNEQFF. CDR3 in DNA: TGTGCCAGCAAGGGGCTAGGTTACAATGAGCAGTTCTTC.

The chain employs TRBV4-3 and TRBJ2-1; 10 bases are a match to TRBD2. Trimming cost V 0 bases and J 8 bases; bases outside gene matches: 10. The CDR3 has 17 residues. Germline V gene sequence: CDR1 LGHNA, CDR2 YSLEER. CDR3 coding DNA: TGCGCCAGCAGCCAAGATATTGGGAGCGGGGGGGCTTATGAGCAGTTCTTC. Its protein product is CASSQDIGSGGAYEQFF.

CDR3 protein: CAISESKLAGNTDTQYF. The CDR3 DNA reads as TGTGCCATCAGTGAGTCGAAGCTAGCGGGGAACACAGATACGCAGTATTTT. The chain is built from TRBV10-3 and TRBJ2-3; 9 bases match TRBD2. V shed 0 bases, J shed 2 bases, and the junction held 6 bases outside the gene matches. The CDR3 runs to 17 residues. From germline, CDR1 is ENHRY and CDR2 SYGVKD.

This rearrangement joins TRBV30 to TRBJ1-1, with D uncertain. V lost 0 bases to trimming and J lost 5 bases, with 16 bases between them. The germline V gene encodes CDR1 GTSNPN and CDR2 SVGIG (reference sequence). The CDR3 consists of 15 residues. The CDR3 nucleotides are TGTGCCTGGAGTGTAGGTCCGGGGATGGGGACTGAAGCTTTCTTT. Amino acid sequence: CAWSVGPGMGTEAFF.

This chain connects TRBV14 to TRBJ1-1, with unresolved D. The CDR3 sequence is 14 residues long. Germline V lookup: CDR1 SGHDN, CDR2 FVKESK. Between the trimmed V and J ends, which lost 0 bases and 6 bases, there was a span of 11 bases. The CDR3 sequence is CASSQDRAFSEAFF. CDR3 nucleotides: TGTGCCAGCAGCCAAGATCGCGCCTTCTCTGAAGCTTTCTTT. The complete variable domain, with remaining parts taken from reference TRBV14 and TRBJ1-1, reads EAGVTQFPSHSVIEKGQTVTLRCDPISGHDNLYWYRRVMGKEIKFLLHFVKESKQDESGMPNNRFLAERTGGTYSTLKVQPAELEDSGVYFCASSQDRAFSEAFFGQGTRLTVV.

The chain has TRBV19 and TRBJ1-5, with TRBD1 matching 8 bases. The J segment lost 7 bases and the V segment lost 2 bases, leaving 4 bases of the junction unmatched. Germline CDR1 LNHDA, CDR2 SQIVND (reference sequence). The CDR3 loop spans 14 amino acids. In nucleotides, the CDR3 is TGTGCCAGTAGTATATCAGGGGGCAGGCAGCCCCAGCATTTT. Its protein is CASSISGGRQPQHF.

The chain is built from TRBV5-3 and TRBJ1-1, with 8 bases lining up with TRBD1. TRBV5-3 falls under the ORF class, with uncertain function. V shed 2 bases and J 1 base; nucleotides not matched to a gene: 4. The CDR3 extends over 15 amino acids. The CDR3 protein is CARSFGGQGNTEAFF. The CDR3 nucleotides are TGTGCCAGAAGCTTTGGCGGACAGGGGAACACTGAAGCTTTCTTT.